A selection of T cell receptor beta chains follows, all from one sample in a study of blood T cell repertoires in COVID-19. Profiled with immunoSEQ multiplex PCR; TCRdb holds only in-frame clones, not every one. The sample yields around 180,000 clones, under 80% seen once. Sequencing was done on a sample of peripheral blood. These receptors all come from a woman over 75 with acute or convalescent COVID-19. CDR3s include the opening cysteine and the closing phenylalanine or tryptophan. A D gene is named only where the DNA matches it firmly. Clone size, where shown, is once, few, many, or a class for clones that have expanded.

v_gene: TRBV28
j_gene: TRBJ2-3
d_gene: TRBD1
abundance: -
CDR3nt: TGTGCCAGCAGCCCGGGACAGGGGGAAGATACGCAGTATTTT
CDR3aa: CASSPGQGEDTQYF

v_gene: TRBV5-4
j_gene: TRBJ2-3
d_gene: TRBD2
abundance: -
CDR3nt: TGTGCCAGCAGCTTGGGCTGGCGAGCGGGAAGCACAGATACGCAGTATTTT
CDR3aa: CASSLGWRAGSTDTQYF

v_gene: TRBV6-2/TRBV6-3
j_gene: TRBJ1-4
d_gene: -
abundance: once
CDR3nt: TGTGCCAGCAGTAGTAAGGACCCAGGGGATGAAAAACTGTTTTTT
CDR3aa: CASSSKDPGDEKLFF

v_gene: TRBV5-5
j_gene: TRBJ1-3
d_gene: -
abundance: -
CDR3nt: TGTGCCAGCAGCGGACAACCACAGGGTTCTGGAAACACCATATATTTT
CDR3aa: CASSGQPQGSGNTIYF

v_gene: TRBV5-1
j_gene: TRBJ2-1
d_gene: TRBD2
abundance: -
CDR3nt: TGCGCCAGCAGCTTGGCCCCTAGCGGGAAGGGCAATGAGCAGTTCTTC
CDR3aa: CASSLAPSGKGNEQFF

v_gene: TRBV7-2
j_gene: TRBJ2-7
d_gene: -
abundance: -
CDR3nt: TGTGCCAGCAGCTTGGCGGACACGTCCTACGAGCAGTACTTC
CDR3aa: CASSLADTSYEQYF

v_gene: TRBV6-2/TRBV6-3
j_gene: TRBJ2-1
d_gene: TRBD2
abundance: -
CDR3nt: TGTGCCAGCAGTACGAGCGGGAGGTACGCCTACAATGAGCAGTTCTTC
CDR3aa: CASSTSGRYAYNEQFF

v_gene: TRBV19
j_gene: TRBJ2-5
d_gene: TRBD2
abundance: -
CDR3nt: TGTGCCAGTAGTACCCGGACAGCGGGAGCACCCGAGACCCAGTACTTC
CDR3aa: CASSTRTAGAPETQYF

v_gene: TRBV7-2
j_gene: TRBJ1-2
d_gene: -
abundance: -
CDR3nt: TGTGCCAGCAGCAACGGACAGTACTATGGCTACACCTTC
CDR3aa: CASSNGQYYGYTF

v_gene: TRBV16
j_gene: TRBJ1-1
d_gene: -
abundance: few
CDR3nt: TGTGCCAGCAGCCAACACTATAACATAGTGGCTTTCTTT
CDR3aa: CASSQHYNIVAFF

v_gene: TRBV5-4
j_gene: TRBJ2-7
d_gene: TRBD2
abundance: -
CDR3nt: TGTGCCAGCAGCTTGGATAGCGGGAGCTTCTACGAGCAGTACTTC
CDR3aa: CASSLDSGSFYEQYF

v_gene: TRBV6-2/TRBV6-3
j_gene: TRBJ2-2
d_gene: TRBD2
abundance: -
CDR3nt: TGTGCCAGCAGTTACTCTGGCGGGAGGGCCACCGGGGAGCTGTTTTTT
CDR3aa: CASSYSGGRATGELFF

v_gene: TRBV5-1
j_gene: TRBJ1-1
d_gene: -
abundance: -
CDR3nt: TGCGCCAGCAGCTTGGGAGGCGGTGGCGCGCGTGAAGCTTTCTTT
CDR3aa: CASSLGGGGAREAFF

v_gene: TRBV7-2
j_gene: TRBJ1-2
d_gene: TRBD1
abundance: -
CDR3nt: TGTGCCAGCAGATTCAGATCGACAGGGGTCTACTATGGCTACACCTTC
CDR3aa: CASRFRSTGVYYGYTF

v_gene: TRBV28
j_gene: TRBJ2-1
d_gene: TRBD2
abundance: -
CDR3nt: TGTGCCAGCAGTCCCCGAGTCGGACTAGCGGGTAGAGGTGAGCAGTTCTTC
CDR3aa: CASSPRVGLAGRGEQFF

v_gene: TRBV21-1
j_gene: TRBJ2-5
d_gene: -
abundance: many
CDR3nt: TGTGCCAGCAGCCCTCTCACGAGTCAGGCTAGCAGGTACCAAGAGACCCAGTACTTC
CDR3aa: CASSPLTSQASRYQETQYF

v_gene: TRBV19
j_gene: TRBJ2-7
d_gene: TRBD2
abundance: -
CDR3nt: TGTGCCAGTAGACAGCCGGGACTAGCGAGAGGCGAGCAGTACTTC
CDR3aa: CASRQPGLARGEQYF

v_gene: TRBV2
j_gene: TRBJ2-6
d_gene: -
abundance: -
CDR3nt: TGTGCCAGCCATACAGGGATCTCTGGGGCCAACGTCCTGACTTTC
CDR3aa: CASHTGISGANVLTF

v_gene: TRBV9
j_gene: TRBJ2-5
d_gene: TRBD2
abundance: -
CDR3nt: TGTGCCAGCAGCTCCAATGCCCCGGGACTAGCGGGACGTCGAGAGACCCAGTACTTC
CDR3aa: CASSSNAPGLAGRRETQYF

v_gene: TRBV28
j_gene: TRBJ1-2
d_gene: -
abundance: -
CDR3nt: TGTGCCAGCAGTCCCCCAGGAAGTCACTATGGCTACACCTTC
CDR3aa: CASSPPGSHYGYTF

v_gene: TRBV28
j_gene: TRBJ1-2
d_gene: -
abundance: -
CDR3nt: TGTGCCAGCAGACTATTACGCGCCGGAGGCTACACCTTC
CDR3aa: CASRLLRAGGYTF

v_gene: TRBV9
j_gene: TRBJ2-3
d_gene: -
abundance: -
CDR3nt: TGTGCCAGCAGCCCATTCCCAGATACAGATACGCAGTATTTT
CDR3aa: CASSPFPDTDTQYF

v_gene: TRBV11-2
j_gene: TRBJ2-1
d_gene: -
abundance: -
CDR3nt: TGTGCCAGCAGCTCACAGCCTCGACAGGACAGCCGCCCATACAATGAGCAGTTCTTC
CDR3aa: CASSSQPRQDSRPYNEQFF

v_gene: TRBV5-6
j_gene: TRBJ2-3
d_gene: -
abundance: -
CDR3nt: TGTGCCAGCAGCCCGGACGGGACTAGCACAGATACGCAGTATTTT
CDR3aa: CASSPDGTSTDTQYF

v_gene: TRBV4-3
j_gene: TRBJ2-1
d_gene: -
abundance: few
CDR3nt: TGCGCCAGCAGCCAAGATTCGGAGTGGAGGGGTGAGCAGTTCTTC
CDR3aa: CASSQDSEWRGEQFF

v_gene: TRBV5-1
j_gene: TRBJ2-6
d_gene: -
abundance: -
CDR3nt: TGCGCCAGCACCGGTACGCGCTCTGGGGCCAACGTCCTGACTTTC
CDR3aa: CASTGTRSGANVLTF

v_gene: TRBV30
j_gene: TRBJ2-7
d_gene: TRBD2
abundance: -
CDR3nt: TGTGCCTGGAGCACGGGGGGGTACGAGCAGTACTTC
CDR3aa: CAWSTGGYEQYF

v_gene: TRBV9
j_gene: TRBJ2-3
d_gene: TRBD2
abundance: once
CDR3nt: TGTGCCAGCAAGGGCGGGAGATGGACAGATACGCAGTATTTT
CDR3aa: CASKGGRWTDTQYF

v_gene: TRBV12-3/TRBV12-4
j_gene: TRBJ2-2
d_gene: -
abundance: -
CDR3nt: TGTGCCAGCAGATATTTAGACACCGGGGAGCTGTTTTTT
CDR3aa: CASRYLDTGELFF

v_gene: TRBV24-1
j_gene: TRBJ1-5
d_gene: -
abundance: -
CDR3nt: TGTGCCACCAGTGACCGCCGGGACACCAATCAGCCCCAGCATTTT
CDR3aa: CATSDRRDTNQPQHF

v_gene: TRBV7-2
j_gene: TRBJ1-6
d_gene: -
abundance: -
CDR3nt: TGTGCCAGCAGCTTGGGAGTCAGCGATTATTCACCCCTCCACTTT
CDR3aa: CASSLGVSDYSPLHF